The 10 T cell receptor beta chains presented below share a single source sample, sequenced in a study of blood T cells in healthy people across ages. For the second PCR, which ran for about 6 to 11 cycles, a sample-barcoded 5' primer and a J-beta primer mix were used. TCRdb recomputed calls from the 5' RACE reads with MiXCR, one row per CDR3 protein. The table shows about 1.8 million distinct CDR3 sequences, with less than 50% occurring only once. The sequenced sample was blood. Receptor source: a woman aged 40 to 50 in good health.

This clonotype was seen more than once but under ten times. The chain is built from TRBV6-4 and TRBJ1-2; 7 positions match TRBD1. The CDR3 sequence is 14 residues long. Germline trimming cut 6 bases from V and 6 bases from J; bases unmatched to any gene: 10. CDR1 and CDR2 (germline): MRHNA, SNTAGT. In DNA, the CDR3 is TGTGCCAGCAGGATTCAAGGGGGCGCGGATGGCTACACCTTC. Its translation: CASRIQGGADGYTF.

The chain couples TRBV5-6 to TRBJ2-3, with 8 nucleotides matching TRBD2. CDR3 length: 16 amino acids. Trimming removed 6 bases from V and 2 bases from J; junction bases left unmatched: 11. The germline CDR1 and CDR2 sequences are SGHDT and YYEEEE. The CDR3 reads CASNVVAGRFTDTQYF. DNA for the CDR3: TGTGCCAGCAATGTGGTAGCGGGGCGCTTCACAGATACGCAGTATTTT. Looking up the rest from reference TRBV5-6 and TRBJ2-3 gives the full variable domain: DAGVTQSPTHLIKTRGQQVTLRCSPKSGHDTVSWYQQALGQGPQFIFQYYEEEERQRGNFPDRFSGHQFPNYSSELNVNALLLGDSALYLCASNVVAGRFTDTQYFGPGTRLTVL.

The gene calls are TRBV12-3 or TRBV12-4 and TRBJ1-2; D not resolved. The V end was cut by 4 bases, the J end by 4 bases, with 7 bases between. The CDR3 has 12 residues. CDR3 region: CASSWVPYGYTF. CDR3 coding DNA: TGTGCCAGCAGTTGGGTCCCCTATGGCTACACCTTC.

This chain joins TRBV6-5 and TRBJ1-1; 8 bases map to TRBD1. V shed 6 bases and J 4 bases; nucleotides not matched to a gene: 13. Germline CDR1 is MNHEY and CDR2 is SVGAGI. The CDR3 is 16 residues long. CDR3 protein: CASRTGAQGFGTEAFF. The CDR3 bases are TGTGCCAGCAGGACAGGGGCCCAAGGATTCGGCACTGAAGCTTTCTTT.

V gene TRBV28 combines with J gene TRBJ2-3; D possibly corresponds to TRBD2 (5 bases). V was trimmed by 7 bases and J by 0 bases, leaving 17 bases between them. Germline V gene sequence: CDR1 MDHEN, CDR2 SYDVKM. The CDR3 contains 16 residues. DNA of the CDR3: TGTGCCAGCAACCCGGAGGCGGCGGGTAGCACAGATACGCAGTATTTT. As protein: CASNPEAAGSTDTQYF. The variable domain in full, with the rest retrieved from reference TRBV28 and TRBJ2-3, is DVKVTQSSRYLVKRTGEKVFLECVQDMDHENMFWYRQDPGLGLRLIYFSYDVKMKEKGDIPEGYSVSREKKERFSLILESASTNQTSMYLCASNPEAAGSTDTQYFGPGTRLTVL.

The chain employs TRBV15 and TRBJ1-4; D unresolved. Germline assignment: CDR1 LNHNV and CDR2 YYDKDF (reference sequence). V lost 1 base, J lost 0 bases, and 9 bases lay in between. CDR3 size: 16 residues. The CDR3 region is CATSRATGTTNEKLFF. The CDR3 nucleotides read TGTGCCACCAGCAGAGCCACCGGGACAACTAATGAAAAACTGTTTTTT.

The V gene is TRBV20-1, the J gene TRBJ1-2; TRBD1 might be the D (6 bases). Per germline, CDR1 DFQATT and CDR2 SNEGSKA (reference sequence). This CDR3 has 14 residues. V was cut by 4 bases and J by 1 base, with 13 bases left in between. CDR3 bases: TGCAGTGCTACCCGGACAGCAAGTAACTATGGCTACACCTTC. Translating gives CSATRTASNYGYTF.

The CDR3 nucleotides read TGTGCCAGCGGCAGTAGTGGGGGGGCCTCCTACGAGCAGTACTTC. This translates into CASGSSGGASYEQYF. The V and J genes are TRBV7-2 and TRBJ2-7, with D tentatively TRBD2 (7 bases). V was shortened by 8 bases and J by 0 bases, with 17 bases between the two germline ends. The CDR3 is 15 amino acids. CDR1 is SGHTA and CDR2 is FQGNSA in the germline V gene.

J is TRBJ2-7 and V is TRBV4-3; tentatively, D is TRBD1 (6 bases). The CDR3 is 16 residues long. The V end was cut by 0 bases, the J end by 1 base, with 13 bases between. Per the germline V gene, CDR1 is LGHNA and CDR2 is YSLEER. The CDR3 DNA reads TGCGCCAGCAGCCAAGAAGGCGAGGGGGTGTCCTACGAGCAGTACTTC. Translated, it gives CASSQEGEGVSYEQYF.

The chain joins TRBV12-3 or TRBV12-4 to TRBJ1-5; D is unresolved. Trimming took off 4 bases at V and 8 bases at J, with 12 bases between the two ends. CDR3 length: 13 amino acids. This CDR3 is CASSSRQEEPQHF. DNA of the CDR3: TGTGCCAGCAGTTCGCGTCAGGAGGAGCCCCAGCATTTT.